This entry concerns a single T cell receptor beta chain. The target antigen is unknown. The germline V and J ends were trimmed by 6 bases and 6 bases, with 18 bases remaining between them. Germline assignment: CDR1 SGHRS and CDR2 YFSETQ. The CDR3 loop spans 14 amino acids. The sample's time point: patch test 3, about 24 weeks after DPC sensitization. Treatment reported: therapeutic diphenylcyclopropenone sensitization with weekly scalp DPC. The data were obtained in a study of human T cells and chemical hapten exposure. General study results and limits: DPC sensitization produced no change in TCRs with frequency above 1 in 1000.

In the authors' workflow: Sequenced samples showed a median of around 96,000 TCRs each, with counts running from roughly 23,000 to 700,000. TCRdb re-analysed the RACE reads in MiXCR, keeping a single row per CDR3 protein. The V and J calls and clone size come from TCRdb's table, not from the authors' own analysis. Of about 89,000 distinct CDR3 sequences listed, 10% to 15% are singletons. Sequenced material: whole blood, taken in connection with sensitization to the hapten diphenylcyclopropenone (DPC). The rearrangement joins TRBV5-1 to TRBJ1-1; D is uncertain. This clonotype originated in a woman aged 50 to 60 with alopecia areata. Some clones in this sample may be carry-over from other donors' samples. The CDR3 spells CASISREPGAEAFF. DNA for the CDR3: TGCGCCAGCATCTCTCGAGAACCTGGGGCTGAAGCTTTCTTT.